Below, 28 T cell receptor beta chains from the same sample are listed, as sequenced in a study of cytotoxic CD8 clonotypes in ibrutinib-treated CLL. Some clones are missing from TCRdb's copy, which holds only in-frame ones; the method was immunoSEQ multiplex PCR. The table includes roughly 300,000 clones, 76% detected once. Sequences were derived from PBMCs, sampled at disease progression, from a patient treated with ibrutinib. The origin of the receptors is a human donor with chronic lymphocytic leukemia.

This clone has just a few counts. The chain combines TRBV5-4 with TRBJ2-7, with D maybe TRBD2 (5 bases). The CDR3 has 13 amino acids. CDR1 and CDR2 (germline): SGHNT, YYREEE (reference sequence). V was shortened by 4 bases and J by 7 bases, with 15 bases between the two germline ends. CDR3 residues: CASSASRSGEQYF. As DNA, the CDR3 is TGTGCCAGCAGCGCTTCGCGATCGGGGGAGCAGTACTTC.

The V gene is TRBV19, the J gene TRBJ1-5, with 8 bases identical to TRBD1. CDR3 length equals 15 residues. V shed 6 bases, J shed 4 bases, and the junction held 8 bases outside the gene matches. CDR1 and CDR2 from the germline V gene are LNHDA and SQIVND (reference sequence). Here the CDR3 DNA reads TGTGCCAGTAGGGTGGACAGGGTTAAGAATCAGCCCCAGCATTTT. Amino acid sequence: CASRVDRVKNQPQHF. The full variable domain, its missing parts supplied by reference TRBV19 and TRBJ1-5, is DGGITQSPKYLFRKEGQNVTLSCEQNLNHDAMYWYRQDPGQGLRLIYYSQIVNDFQKGDIAEGYSVSREKKESFPLTVTSAQKNPTAFYLCASRVDRVKNQPQHFGDGTRLSIL.

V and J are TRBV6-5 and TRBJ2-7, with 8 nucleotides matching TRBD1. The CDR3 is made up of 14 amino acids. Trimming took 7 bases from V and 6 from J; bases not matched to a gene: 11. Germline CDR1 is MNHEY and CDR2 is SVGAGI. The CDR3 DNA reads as TGTGCCAGCACCGCATCCCGCAGGGGGCCCGAGCAGTACTTC. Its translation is CASTASRRGPEQYF.

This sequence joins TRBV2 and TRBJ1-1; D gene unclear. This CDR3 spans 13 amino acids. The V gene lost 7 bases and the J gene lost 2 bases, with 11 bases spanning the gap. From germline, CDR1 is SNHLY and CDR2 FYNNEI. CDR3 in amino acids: CASMRDSNTEAFF. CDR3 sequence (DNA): TGTGCCAGCATGAGGGATTCAAACACTGAAGCTTTCTTT.

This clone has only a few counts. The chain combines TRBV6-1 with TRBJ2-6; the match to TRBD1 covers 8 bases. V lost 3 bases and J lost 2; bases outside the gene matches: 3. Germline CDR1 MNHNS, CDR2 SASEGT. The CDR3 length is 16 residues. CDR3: CASSESGGAGANVLTF. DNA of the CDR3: TGTGCCAGCAGTGAGTCAGGGGGCGCTGGGGCCAACGTCCTGACTTTC.

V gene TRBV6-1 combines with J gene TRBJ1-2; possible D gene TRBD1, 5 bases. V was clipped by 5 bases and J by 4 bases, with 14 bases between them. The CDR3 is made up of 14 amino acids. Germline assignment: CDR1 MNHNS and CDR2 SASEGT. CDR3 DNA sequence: TGTGCCAGCAGTTCGGGGCCACGTAGCTATGGCTACACCTTC. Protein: CASSSGPRSYGYTF.

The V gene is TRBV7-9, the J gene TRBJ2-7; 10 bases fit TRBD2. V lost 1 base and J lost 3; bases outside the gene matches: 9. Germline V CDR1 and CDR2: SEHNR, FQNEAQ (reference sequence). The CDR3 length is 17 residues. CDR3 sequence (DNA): TGTGCCAGCAGCTTAGAAACTAGCGGGACTAGGAACTACGAGCAGTACTTC. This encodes CASSLETSGTRNYEQYF.

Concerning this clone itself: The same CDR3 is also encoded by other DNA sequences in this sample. CDR3 residues: CASSVGLSTDTQYF. CDR3 DNA: TGTGCCAGCAGCGTTGGGCTAAGCACAGATACGCAGTATTTT. The V and J genes are TRBV9 and TRBJ2-3; no clear D gene. The CDR3 is 14 residues long. V was trimmed by 2 bases and J by 0 bases, leaving 7 bases between them. CDR1 SGDLS and CDR2 YYNGEE come from the germline V gene.

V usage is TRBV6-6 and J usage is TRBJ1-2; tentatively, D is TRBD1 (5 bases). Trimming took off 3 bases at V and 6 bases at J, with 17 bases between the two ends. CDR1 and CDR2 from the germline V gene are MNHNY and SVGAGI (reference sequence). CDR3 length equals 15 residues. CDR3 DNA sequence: TGTGCCAGCAGTTATTTCGGGGCCCAAGGCCATGGCTACACCTTC. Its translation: CASSYFGAQGHGYTF.

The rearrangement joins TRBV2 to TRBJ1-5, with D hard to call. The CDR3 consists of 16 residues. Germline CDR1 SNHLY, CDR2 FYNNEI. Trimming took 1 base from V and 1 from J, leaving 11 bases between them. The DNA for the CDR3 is TGTGCCAGCAGTGAAGGTCGGCAGAGGAGCAATCAGCCCCAGCATTTT. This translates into CASSEGRQRSNQPQHF. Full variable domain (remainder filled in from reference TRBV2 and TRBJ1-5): EPEVTQTPSHQVTQMGQEVILRCVPISNHLYFYWYRQILGQKVEFLVSFYNNEISEKSEIFDDQFSVERPDGSNFTLKIRSTKLEDSAMYFCASSEGRQRSNQPQHFGDGTRLSIL.

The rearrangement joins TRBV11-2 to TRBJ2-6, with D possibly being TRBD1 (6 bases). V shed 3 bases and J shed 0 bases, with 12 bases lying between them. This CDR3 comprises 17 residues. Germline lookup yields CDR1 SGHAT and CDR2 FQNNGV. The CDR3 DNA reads TGTGCCAGCAGCTTGACAGGTTCCCCCTCTGGGGCCAACGTCCTGACTTTC. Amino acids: CASSLTGSPSGANVLTF. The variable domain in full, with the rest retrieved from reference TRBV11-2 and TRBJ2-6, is EAGVAQSPRYKIIEKRQSVAFWCNPISGHATLYWYQQILGQGPKLLIQFQNNGVVDDSQLPKDRFSAERLKGVDSTLKIQPAKLEDSAVYLCASSLTGSPSGANVLTFGAGSRLTVL.

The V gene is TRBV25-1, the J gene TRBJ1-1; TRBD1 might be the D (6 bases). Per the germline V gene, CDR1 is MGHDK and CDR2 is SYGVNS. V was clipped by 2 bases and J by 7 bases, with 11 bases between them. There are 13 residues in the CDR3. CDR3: CASSERDTLEAFF. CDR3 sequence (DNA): TGTGCCAGCAGTGAACGGGACACCCTTGAAGCTTTCTTT.

CDR3 sequence reads: CASRSGGAQSVQFF. The DNA for the CDR3 is TGTGCCAGCCGTAGCGGGGGGGCACAATCAGTGCAGTTCTTC. The V gene is TRBV2, the J gene TRBJ2-1; 11 bases are shared with TRBD2. The junction had 12 bases not matched to a gene; V was cut back by 8 bases and J by 12 bases. Per germline, CDR1 SNHLY and CDR2 FYNNEI. The CDR3 sequence is 14 residues long.

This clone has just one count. The CDR3 region is CASREQNTGELFF. The DNA for the CDR3 is TGTGCCAGCAGGGAGCAGAACACCGGGGAGCTGTTTTTT. The V call is TRBV6-1, the J call TRBJ2-2; D is uncertain. V dropped 6 bases and J dropped 1 base, with 6 bases sitting between them. Germline V gene sequence: CDR1 MNHNS, CDR2 SASEGT. This CDR3 comprises 13 residues.

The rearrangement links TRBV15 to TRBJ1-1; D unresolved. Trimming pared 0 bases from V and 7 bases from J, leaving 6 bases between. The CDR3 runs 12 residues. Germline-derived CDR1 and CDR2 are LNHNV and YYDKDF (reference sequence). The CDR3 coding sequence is TGTGCCACCAGCAGAGATAAGGTTGAAGCTTTCTTT. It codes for CATSRDKVEAFF.

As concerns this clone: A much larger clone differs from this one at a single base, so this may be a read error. CDR3 in DNA: TGTGCCAGCAGCTCGGGGGAGACCCAGTACTTC. It specifies CASSSGETQYF. This chain uses TRBV7-3 with TRBJ2-5; perhaps TRBD2 as D (5 bases). The CDR3 is 11 amino acids. The V gene lost 4 bases and the J gene lost 5 bases, with 5 bases spanning the gap. Germline CDR1 SGHTA, CDR2 FQGTGA. Full variable domain (outside the CDR3, taken from reference TRBV7-3 and TRBJ2-5): GAGVSQTPSNKVTEKGKYVELRCDPISGHTALYWYRQSLGQGPEFLIYFQGTGAADDSGLPNDRFFAVRPEGSVSTLKIQRTERGDSAVYLCASSSGETQYFGPGTRLLVL.

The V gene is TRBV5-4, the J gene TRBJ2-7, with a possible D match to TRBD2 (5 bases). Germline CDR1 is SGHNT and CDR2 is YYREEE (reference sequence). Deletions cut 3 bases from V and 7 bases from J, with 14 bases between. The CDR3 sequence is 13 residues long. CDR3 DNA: TGTGCCAGCAGCTCGGCCTCAACGGGGGAGCAGTACTTC. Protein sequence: CASSSASTGEQYF.

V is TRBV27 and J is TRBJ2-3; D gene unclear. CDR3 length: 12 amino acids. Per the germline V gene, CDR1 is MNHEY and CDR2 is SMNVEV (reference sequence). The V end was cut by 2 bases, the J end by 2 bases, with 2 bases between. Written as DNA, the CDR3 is TGTGCCAGCAGTTTAGACACAGATACGCAGTATTTT. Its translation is CASSLDTDTQYF.

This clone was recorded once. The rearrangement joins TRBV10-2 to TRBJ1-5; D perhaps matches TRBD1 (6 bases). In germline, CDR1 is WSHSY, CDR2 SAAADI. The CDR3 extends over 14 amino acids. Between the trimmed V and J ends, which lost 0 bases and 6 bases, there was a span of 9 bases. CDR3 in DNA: TGCGCCAGCAGTGAGTCGCGGGGGGCTCAGCCCCAGCATTTT. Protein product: CASSESRGAQPQHF.

This CDR3 is CASSLWGGPTNEKLFF. The CDR3 DNA is TGCGCCAGCAGCTTGTGGGGGGGACCAACTAATGAAAAACTGTTTTTT. This rearrangement joins TRBV5-1 to TRBJ1-4; a weak D match, TRBD1 (5 bases). Between the trimmed V and J ends, which lost 1 base and 0 bases, there was a span of 10 bases. The germline gives CDR1 SGHRS, CDR2 YFSETQ. CDR3 length: 16 amino acids. Filled out from reference TRBV5-1 and TRBJ1-4, the complete variable domain reads KAGVTQTPRYLIKTRGQQVTLSCSPISGHRSVSWYQQTPGQGLQFLFEYFSETQRNKGNFPGRFSGRQFSNSRSEMNVSTLELGDSALYLCASSLWGGPTNEKLFFGSGTQLSVL.

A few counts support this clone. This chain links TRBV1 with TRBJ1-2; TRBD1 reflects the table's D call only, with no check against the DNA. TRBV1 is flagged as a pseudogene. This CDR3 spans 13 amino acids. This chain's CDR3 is CTSSQGQGSGYTF. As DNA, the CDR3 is TGCACCAGCAGCCAAGGGCAGGGAAGCGGCTACACCTTC.

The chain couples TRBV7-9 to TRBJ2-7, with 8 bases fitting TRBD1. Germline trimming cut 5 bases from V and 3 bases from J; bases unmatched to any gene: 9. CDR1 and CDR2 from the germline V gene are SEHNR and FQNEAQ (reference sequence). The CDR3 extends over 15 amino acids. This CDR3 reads CASSPDGTGSYEQYF. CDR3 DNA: TGTGCCAGCAGCCCGGACGGGACAGGTAGCTACGAGCAGTACTTC.

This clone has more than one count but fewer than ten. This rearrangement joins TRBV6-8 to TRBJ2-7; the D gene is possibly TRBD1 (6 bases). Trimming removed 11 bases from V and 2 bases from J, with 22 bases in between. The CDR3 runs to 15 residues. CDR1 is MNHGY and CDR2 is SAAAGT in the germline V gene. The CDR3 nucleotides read TGTGCCCCTCGGCCTAATAGGTGGGGGCCCTACGAGCAGTACTTC. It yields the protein CAPRPNRWGPYEQYF.

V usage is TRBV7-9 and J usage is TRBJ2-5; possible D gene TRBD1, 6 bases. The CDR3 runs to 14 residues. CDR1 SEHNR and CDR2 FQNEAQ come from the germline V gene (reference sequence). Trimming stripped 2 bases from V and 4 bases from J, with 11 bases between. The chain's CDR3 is CASSLTGLGETQYF. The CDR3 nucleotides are TGTGCCAGCAGCTTAACAGGGCTAGGAGAGACCCAGTACTTC.

CDR3 loop: CASSPSDGIVTGELFF. The DNA of the CDR3 is TGTGCCAGCAGCCCTAGTGACGGGATTGTTACCGGGGAGCTGTTTTTT. This chain links TRBV11-3 with TRBJ2-2; D possibly corresponds to TRBD2 (5 bases). Per germline, CDR1 SGHNT and CDR2 YENEEA. This CDR3 comprises 16 residues. V gave up 5 bases and J gave up 5 bases, with 18 bases separating them.

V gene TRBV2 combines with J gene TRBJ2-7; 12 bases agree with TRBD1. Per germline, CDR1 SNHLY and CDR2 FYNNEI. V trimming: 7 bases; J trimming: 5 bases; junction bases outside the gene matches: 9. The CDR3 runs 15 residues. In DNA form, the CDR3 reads TGTGCCAGCAACCTACCGGGACAGGGGGCGAACGAGCAGTACTTC. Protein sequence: CASNLPGQGANEQYF.

The CDR3, as DNA: TGTGCCAGCAGTGACTTACTAGCGGCTTCCTACAATGAGCAGTTCTTC. Translating it yields CASSDLLAASYNEQFF. The chain has TRBV6-4 and TRBJ2-1, with 8 bases that match TRBD2. The CDR3 covers 16 residues. Per germline, CDR1 MRHNA and CDR2 SNTAGT. The V gene end was trimmed by 1 base and the J gene end by 1 base; junction bases not matched to a gene: 3.

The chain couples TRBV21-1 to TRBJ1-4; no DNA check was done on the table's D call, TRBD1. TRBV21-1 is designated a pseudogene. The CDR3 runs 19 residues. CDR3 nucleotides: TGTGCCAGCAGCAAAGCGCGTGACACCGAAGTTGCAACTAATGAAAAACTGTTTTTT. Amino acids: CASSKARDTEVATNEKLFF.